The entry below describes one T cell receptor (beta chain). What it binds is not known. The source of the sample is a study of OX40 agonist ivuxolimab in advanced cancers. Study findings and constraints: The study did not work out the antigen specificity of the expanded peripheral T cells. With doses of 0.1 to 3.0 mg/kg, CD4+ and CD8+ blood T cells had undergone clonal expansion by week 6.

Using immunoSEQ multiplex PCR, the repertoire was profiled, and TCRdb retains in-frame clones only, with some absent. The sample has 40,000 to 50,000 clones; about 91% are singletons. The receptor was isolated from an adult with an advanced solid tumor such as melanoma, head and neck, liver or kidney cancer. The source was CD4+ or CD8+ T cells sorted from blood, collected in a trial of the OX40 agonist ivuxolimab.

The chain's CDR3 is CASSLFGRDVEQYF. The CDR3 DNA follows: TGTGCCAGCAGTTTATTTGGCAGGGATGTAGAGCAGTACTTC. This sequence joins TRBV28 and TRBJ2-7, with D possibly being TRBD1 (5 bases). Trimming removed 1 base at V and 7 bases at J, with 14 bases between. The CDR3 runs 14 residues. Germline CDR1 MDHEN, CDR2 SYDVKM.